A single sample gave rise to the 30 T cell receptor beta chains below, sequenced in a study of human T cells and chemical hapten exposure. Time point meaning: patch test 3, about 24 weeks after DPC sensitization. Documented treatment: therapeutic diphenylcyclopropenone sensitization with weekly scalp DPC. Using its own MiXCR run on the RACE reads, TCRdb lists one record per CDR3 protein. This table holds some 52,000 distinct CDR3 sequences, 9.9% found once. The material was whole blood, obtained in connection with sensitization to the hapten diphenylcyclopropenone (DPC). All receptors derive from a woman aged 40 to 49 with alopecia areata. Some clones in this sample may be carry-over from other donors' samples.

This clonotype was observed a handful of times. This chain uses TRBV19 with TRBJ2-7; TRBD1 is a possible D gene (6 bases). Germline loops: CDR1 LNHDA, CDR2 SQIVND (reference sequence). The V and J ends lost 3 bases and 11 bases respectively, with 20 bases between them. The CDR3 is 14 residues long. The CDR3 DNA is TGTGCCAGTAGTATTAATTTCCTACGCAGGGACAAGTACTTC. Its protein is CASSINFLRRDKYF.

This clonotype was detected once. The chain employs TRBV10-3 and TRBJ1-5; D uncertain. This CDR3 has 13 residues. Germline CDR1 ENHRY, CDR2 SYGVKD. V dropped 6 bases and J dropped 0 bases, with 6 bases sitting between them. The CDR3 region is CAIREASNQPQHF. The CDR3 DNA sequence: TGTGCCATCAGGGAGGCTAGCAATCAGCCCCAGCATTTT.

This clonotype was counted between two and nine times. V gene TRBV5-1 combines with J gene TRBJ1-6; a weak D match, TRBD1 (6 bases). In germline, CDR1 is SGHRS, CDR2 YFSETQ. The CDR3 consists of 14 residues. V lost 1 base, J lost 11 bases, and 13 bases lay in between. CDR3 DNA: TGCGCCAGCAGCTTGTCAGGGGAAGTTGCACCCCTCCACTTT. Amino acid sequence: CASSLSGEVAPLHF.

This clonotype was counted ten times or more. The chain recombines TRBV3-1 with TRBJ1-1, with 7 nucleotides matching TRBD1. V lost 3 bases and J lost 1; bases outside the gene matches: 20. Germline V lookup: CDR1 LGHDT, CDR2 YNNKEL (reference sequence). CDR3 length: 20 residues. The CDR3 DNA reads TGTGCCAGCAGCCAGTTATCAAGGGGATGGGACAGCGCTAGGAACACTGAAGCTTTCTTT. Translation: CASSQLSRGWDSARNTEAFF.

This chain connects TRBV7-3 to TRBJ1-1; TRBD1 might be the D (6 bases). The germline CDR1 and CDR2 sequences are SGHTA and FQGTGA. CDR3 size: 14 residues. The V end lost 1 base, the J end lost 4 bases, and 10 bases lay between the germline ends. DNA of the CDR3: TGTGCCAGCAGCTTAATTGGAGGGGGCACTGAAGCTTTCTTT. Amino acid sequence: CASSLIGGGTEAFF.

The chain combines TRBV10-2 with TRBJ1-6, with TRBD1 identical over 9 bases. Germline CDR1 and CDR2: WSHSY and SAAADI. The CDR3 is made up of 19 amino acids. The junction had 20 bases not matched to a gene; V was cut back by 9 bases and J by 5 bases. Here the CDR3 DNA reads TGCGCCAGGAGTCTACAGGGGGCACCGGTCTACTTTGATAATTCACCCCTCCACTTT. Amino acids: CARSLQGAPVYFDNSPLHF.

The chain has TRBV15 and TRBJ2-5, with TRBD2 identical over 7 bases. The germline V gene has CDR1 LNHNV and CDR2 YYDKDF (reference sequence). The CDR3 consists of 14 residues. V was clipped by 5 bases and J by 5 bases; unmatched bases: 8. This CDR3 reads CATSSWSSGETQYF. In DNA form, the CDR3 reads TGTGCCACCAGCTCTTGGAGTAGCGGGGAGACCCAGTACTTC.

This clonotype occurred a few times. V usage is TRBV5-4 and J usage is TRBJ1-2; D might be TRBD1 (6 bases). Germline V CDR1 and CDR2: SGHNT, YYREEE (reference sequence). There are 13 residues in the CDR3. Trimming stripped 5 bases from V and 8 bases from J, with 16 bases between. DNA for the CDR3: TGTGCCAGCAGAAAGACAGGTCTCGGAGGCTACACCTTC. This encodes CASRKTGLGGYTF.

Remarks on this clonotype: One base away lies a much larger clone, so this may be a sequencing read error. The J gene is TRBJ1-2, the V gene TRBV14, with D perhaps matching TRBD1 (6 bases). Germline-derived CDR1 and CDR2 are SGHDN and FVKESK. The V end was cut by 3 bases, the J end by 4 bases, with 12 bases between. The length of the CDR3 is 14 residues. The CDR3 sequence is CASSQIGTIYGYTF. CDR3 DNA: TGTGCCAGCAGCCAGATCGGGACAATCTATGGCTACACCTTC.

This clonotype was recorded many times. The chain employs TRBV6-2 or TRBV6-3 and TRBJ2-7, with 7 bases aligning to TRBD2. The CDR3 runs 16 residues. CDR1 and CDR2 (germline): MNHEY, SVGEGT. After removal of 0 bases from V and 4 bases from J, the junction contained 9 bases not matched to a gene. The CDR3 sequence is CASSYSTAGRGYEQYF. The DNA for the CDR3 is TGTGCCAGCAGTTACTCGACGGCGGGGAGGGGTTACGAGCAGTACTTC.

V usage is TRBV28 and J usage is TRBJ2-1, with TRBD1 as a possible D gene (6 bases). The CDR3 has 14 residues. V gave up 5 bases and J gave up 10 bases, with 18 bases separating them. From germline, CDR1 is MDHEN and CDR2 SYDVKM. In DNA form, the CDR3 reads TGTGCCAGCAGTGGCCTAGTTCAGGGGAGAGAGCAGTTCTTC. It specifies CASSGLVQGREQFF.

With regard to this clonotype: This may be a read error, as it is one base from a much larger clone. V gene TRBV20-1 combines with J gene TRBJ2-2, with D unclear. CDR1 is DFQATT and CDR2 is SNEGSKA in the germline V gene (reference sequence). This CDR3 contains 13 residues. CDR3 bases: TGCAGTGCTAGAGATCTGGGAACCGGGCAGCTGTTTTTT. It translates to CSARDLGTGQLFF.

The table lists this clonotype with a few counts. The chain carries TRBV30 and TRBJ1-1; D remains ambiguous. V lost 4 bases to trimming and J lost 0 bases, with 9 bases between them. The CDR3 is made up of 13 amino acids. Germline V gene lookup returns CDR1 GTSNPN and CDR2 SVGIG (reference sequence). This chain's CDR3 is CAWNQIMNTEAFF. Here the CDR3 DNA reads TGTGCCTGGAACCAGATAATGAACACTGAAGCTTTCTTT.

J is TRBJ1-1 and V is TRBV20-1; perhaps TRBD1 as D (6 bases). Germline-derived CDR1 and CDR2 are DFQATT and SNEGSKA (reference sequence). The V end lost 3 bases, the J end lost 11 bases, and 13 bases lay between the germline ends. The CDR3 totals 11 residues. The CDR3 protein is CSASHRVPAFF. In nucleotides, the CDR3 is TGCAGTGCTAGCCACAGGGTTCCGGCTTTCTTT.

The table lists this clonotype with many counts. CDR3 sequence (DNA): TGTGCCCTGGGCGAGCAGTACTTC. Its protein is CALGEQYF. The chain carries TRBV7-6 and TRBJ2-7, with D unclear. The CDR3 covers 8 residues. Germline V gene data show CDR1 as SGHVS and CDR2 as FNYEAQ. V shed 11 bases and J shed 6 bases, with 5 bases lying between them.

This clonotype was seen ten or more times. The rearrangement joins TRBV6-2 or TRBV6-3 to TRBJ1-2; unclear D gene. The V gene lost 6 bases and the J gene lost 6 bases, with 14 bases spanning the gap. The germline V gene encodes CDR1 MNHEY and CDR2 SVGEGT. This CDR3 comprises 13 residues. Here the CDR3 reads CASSYGRRDGYTF. The CDR3 DNA reads as TGTGCCAGCAGCTATGGACGAAGGGATGGCTACACCTTC.

This chain uses TRBV18 with TRBJ2-3; D might be TRBD1 (6 bases). This CDR3 is built from 15 residues. V was shortened by 5 bases and J by 2 bases, with 14 bases between the two germline ends. Germline V gene sequence: CDR1 KGHSH, CDR2 LQKENI. For the CDR3, the DNA is TGTGCCAGCTCAAGTGTTGGACAGTCCACAGATACGCAGTATTTT. Protein sequence: CASSSVGQSTDTQYF.

Many counts were recorded for this clonotype. The genes are TRBV11-2 and TRBJ2-7; 7 nucleotides agree with TRBD1. The trim removed 3 bases at V and 0 bases at J, leaving 5 bases unmatched. In germline, CDR1 is SGHAT, CDR2 FQNNGV. The CDR3 runs to 15 residues. CDR3 amino acids: CASSFRTGISYEQYF. As DNA, the CDR3 is TGTGCCAGCAGCTTTCGGACAGGTATCTCCTACGAGCAGTACTTC.

This clonotype was detected a few times. The chain links TRBV2 to TRBJ2-3; 7 positions agree with TRBD2. The CDR3 extends over 15 amino acids. V trimming: 3 bases; J trimming: 1 base; junction bases outside the gene matches: 4. Germline V gene data show CDR1 as SNHLY and CDR2 as FYNNEI. CDR3 in amino acids: CASSDGLAGTDTQYF. The CDR3 bases are TGTGCCAGCAGTGATGGGCTAGCGGGCACAGATACGCAGTATTTT.

This clonotype was recorded only once. The chain links TRBV7-9 to TRBJ2-1, with 8 positions matching TRBD2. Unmatched junction bases numbered 12, after V lost 8 bases and J lost 0 bases. Per germline, CDR1 SEHNR and CDR2 FQNEAQ (reference sequence). This CDR3 is 17 amino acids long. In DNA, the CDR3 is TGTGCCAGCCGATCCGCGGGGGGCTTAAGCTCCTACAATGAGCAGTTCTTC. This codes for CASRSAGGLSSYNEQFF.

The rearrangement uses TRBV18 and TRBJ2-7; tentatively, D is TRBD1 (5 bases). The CDR3 runs to 13 residues. V was shortened by 3 bases and J by 2 bases, with 8 bases between the two germline ends. CDR1 KGHSH and CDR2 LQKENI come from the germline V gene. The CDR3 region is CASSPPTAYEQYF. The CDR3 region has the DNA TGTGCCAGCTCACCTCCGACAGCCTACGAGCAGTACTTC.

The rearrangement links TRBV20-1 to TRBJ1-1; D is perhaps TRBD1 (6 bases). With 6 bases removed from V and 5 bases from J, the gap between germline ends came to 19 bases. Germline V gene lookup returns CDR1 DFQATT and CDR2 SNEGSKA (reference sequence). The CDR3 is 14 residues long. CDR3 bases: TGCAGTGCGCCGACGACGGGGGCGAAGACTGAAGCTTTCTTT. Encoded protein: CSAPTTGAKTEAFF.

The rearrangement uses TRBV14 and TRBJ2-1; D unclear. V gave up 2 bases and J gave up 2 bases, with 13 bases separating them. Germline V gene data show CDR1 as SGHDN and CDR2 as FVKESK. The CDR3 covers 16 residues. This CDR3 reads CASSQLGSSTYNEQFF. The CDR3 coding sequence is TGTGCCAGCAGCCAATTGGGCTCCTCCACCTACAATGAGCAGTTCTTC.

Only a few counts were recorded for this clonotype. The gene calls are TRBV27 and TRBJ2-5; 8 bases are a match to TRBD2. CDR3 length equals 15 residues. After removal of 4 bases from V and 0 bases from J, the junction contained 4 bases not matched to a gene. Germline-derived CDR1 and CDR2 are MNHEY and SMNVEV (reference sequence). The CDR3 nucleotides are TGTGCCAGCAGTTCGTCTAGCGGGTACCAAGAGACCCAGTACTTC. Translation: CASSSSSGYQETQYF.

The gene calls are TRBV7-9 and TRBJ1-2; 7 positions agree with TRBD1. This CDR3 contains 14 residues. V dropped 0 bases and J dropped 6; count of bases not matched to a gene: 4. The germline gives CDR1 SEHNR, CDR2 FQNEAQ (reference sequence). CDR3 residues: CASSLAQGEDGYTF. The CDR3 DNA is TGTGCCAGCAGCTTAGCGCAGGGGGAGGATGGCTACACCTTC.

This clonotype was seen many times. The J gene is TRBJ2-1, the V gene TRBV6-4, with 9 bases identical to TRBD1. There are 16 residues in the CDR3. The ends lost 3 bases at V and 8 bases at J; junction bases unmatched: 11. Germline loops: CDR1 MRHNA, CDR2 SNTAGT. CDR3 loop: CASSDLPGQGSHEQFF. The CDR3, as DNA: TGTGCCAGCAGTGATCTCCCTGGACAGGGGTCCCATGAGCAGTTCTTC.

The V gene is TRBV7-9, the J gene TRBJ2-3, with D unresolved. In germline, CDR1 is SEHNR, CDR2 FQNEAQ (reference sequence). V was shortened by 5 bases and J by 6 bases, with 12 bases between the two germline ends. CDR3 length: 13 amino acids. The CDR3: CASSLTRMDTQYF. CDR3 DNA: TGTGCCAGCAGCCTCACGCGAATGGATACGCAGTATTTT.

This clonotype has just a few counts. The rearrangement joins TRBV20-1 to TRBJ2-1; 8 nucleotides align to TRBD2. The trim removed 5 bases at V and 0 bases at J, leaving 3 bases unmatched. Looked up from germline, CDR1 is DFQATT and CDR2 is SNEGSKA (reference sequence). The CDR3 covers 14 residues. The CDR3 loop reads CSAVRGGSYNEQFF. CDR3 coding DNA: TGCAGTGCTGTCCGGGGGGGCTCCTACAATGAGCAGTTCTTC.

There are a few counts of this clonotype. The chain has TRBV6-5 and TRBJ1-2; 9 positions match TRBD1. The junction had 6 bases not matched to a gene; V was cut back by 6 bases and J by 1 base. This CDR3 is built from 15 residues. Germline-derived CDR1 and CDR2 are MNHEY and SVGAGI. For the CDR3, the DNA is TGTGCCAGCAGACCAGACAGGGGGGGTAACTATGGCTACACCTTC. As protein: CASRPDRGGNYGYTF.

This chain connects TRBV4-2 to TRBJ1-2; D gene unclear. Germline V gives CDR1 LGHNA, CDR2 YNFKEQ. CDR3 length equals 15 residues. Trimming removed 1 base from V and 6 bases from J, with 15 bases in between. The CDR3 spells CASSQVSTGRDGYTF. In nucleotides, the CDR3 is TGTGCCAGCAGCCAAGTATCTACCGGGCGGGATGGCTACACCTTC.